A selection of T cell receptor beta chains follows, all from one sample in a study of cytomegalovirus exposure and HLA in healthy donors. Using immunoSEQ multiplex PCR, the repertoire was profiled, and TCRdb retains in-frame clones only, with some absent. The top ten clones hold 2% to 2.5% of a sample with fewer than 200,000 clones, around 82% of them seen once. The sequenced material came from PBMCs. These TCRs come from a man aged 60 to 69 in good health and CMV-seronegative. CDR3s include the opening cysteine and the closing phenylalanine or tryptophan. The order of the fields is J gene, V gene, CDR3 protein.

TRBJ2-5,TRBV28,CASRGTGGSETQYF
TRBJ1-1,TRBV10-3,CAIAGTGMNTEAFF
TRBJ1-5,TRBV6-5,CASTENRDSNQPQHF
TRBJ2-1,TRBV28,CASRQGGDWANEQFF
TRBJ2-7,TRBV7-8,CASSLLQGGLYEQYF
TRBJ1-4,TRBV5-6,CASSFTATNEKLFF
TRBJ1-2,TRBV5-6,CASSLSRDGYTF
TRBJ1-1,TRBV7-2,CASSLDGRGTEAFF
TRBJ2-1,TRBV28,CASSPGYNEQFF
TRBJ2-1,TRBV19,CASSRGWTSGGLMDNEQFF
TRBJ2-1,TRBV11-3,CASSLVSNEQFF
TRBJ1-3,TRBV2,CASSERQFSGNTIYF
TRBJ2-7,TRBV7-3,CASRFGTSGSSSYEQYF
TRBJ1-1,TRBV6-6,CASSYWGQNTEAFF
TRBJ2-1,TRBV19,CASSIGQGLYNEQFF
TRBJ1-2,TRBV2,CASSEPGTGAVNYGYTF
TRBJ2-5,TRBV30,CAWSGASGPGPQYF
TRBJ1-5,TRBV30,CAWSPGQGNQPQHF
TRBJ1-5,TRBV9,CASSAGGDNQPQHF
TRBJ1-6,TRBV19,CASSIPRQNHPAPLHF
TRBJ1-1,TRBV4-3,CASSQTGGPAPNTEAFF
TRBJ2-5,TRBV7-9,CASSLTGAGEQETQYF
TRBJ1-2,TRBV11-2,CASSHERGKEVWGYTF
TRBJ2-7,TRBV18,CASSPLDRVSYEQYF
TRBJ1-2,TRBV7-2,CASSLGQGAAYTF
TRBJ2-3,TRBV20-1,CSGGGTDTQYF
TRBJ2-1,TRBV10-3,CATLAGEINEQFF
TRBJ1-1,TRBV5-1,CASSLRTGARNTEAFF
-,TRBV5-1,CASSLNGAGGYPYEQYF
TRBJ2-1,TRBV7-2,CASSSSGGNEQFF
TRBJ1-1,TRBV7-2,CASRFDGLTEAFF
TRBJ2-7,TRBV19,CASSIEAGPLNEQYF
TRBJ1-1,TRBV25-1,CASSATGGTEAFF
TRBJ1-1,TRBV5-4,CASSLMDRVSTEAFF
TRBJ2-7,TRBV7-9,CASSLSAAGREQYF
TRBJ2-7,TRBV4-3,CASSQVGTSGTGSYEQYF
TRBJ1-3,TRBV7-9,CSSSFEASGNTIYF
TRBJ2-2,TRBV6-4,CASSEEGVGELFF
TRBJ2-7,TRBV4-2,CASSQGASGMGEQYF
TRBJ2-2,TRBV5-1,CASSLTGSGELFF
TRBJ1-5,TRBV6-5,CASRFQGGSQPQHF
TRBJ2-1,TRBV7-6,CASNRLAGANNEQFF